This TCR beta chain was identified during a study of cytomegalovirus exposure and HLA in healthy donors (dated by TCRdb to the late 2010s). As for the study more broadly: An earlier analysis of 587 of the donors reported 276 Gb of sequence data and 117 million unique TCR beta sequences obtained from around 170 million T cells. The study aimed to test whether cataloging public T cell receptors could reveal signatures of past pathogen exposure. An early release that covered approximately 600 HLA-typed donors contained approximately 300 gigabases of sequencing data and tens of millions of unique TCR sequences. On average, around 240,000 unique TCR beta nucleotide sequences were sequenced per donor among about 400 genotyped donors of the cohort, with about 19% of those sequences being non-productive. All discovery cohort repertoires had been generated on a single sequencing platform. The study profiled the T cell repertoires of approximately 700 subjects by immunosequencing and related them to cytomegalovirus serostatus. Rather than drawing on any new phenotypic data, the later analysis identified candidate immune exposures from TCR beta sequences and the way those sequences occurred across donors. The number of typed donors differed by locus: about 620-640 for A, B, C, DRB1 and DQB1; 500 to 550 for DQA1; approximately 600 for DPA1; and 400 to 480 for DPB1. A separate validation cohort of roughly 110 different subjects was used in addition to the approximately 640-subject first cohort. A later analysis re-analyzed previously published TCR beta repertoires from hundreds of donors and added high-resolution HLA genotyping to study TCR occurrence patterns. Genome-wide SNP genotypes for about 65% of the 666 donors were used in a later genetic analysis, which treated that subset as a discovery cohort. An earlier analysis of approximately 500 of the donors applied high-throughput TCR beta sequencing to assess whether each TCR beta V gene segment acted as functional or pseudogenic. To predict cytomegalovirus infection status, the study brought together high-throughput TCR immunosequencing, statistical association of individual TCRs with disease status, and machine learning. HLA typing included class I and class II loci at four-digit resolution. Four to six DR-DQ haplotypes were handled as single units for association and clustering, since linkage in the cohort was strong. Alongside the repertoire data, information on donor age, sex, ethnicity and CMV serostatus was compiled. Of the 300 to 500 genotyped donors, 80% to 90% were placed in the genetic ancestry cluster associated with self-reported Caucasian donors. Study-level results and caveats: Most TCR sequences were seen in very few donors, while some public TCRs were found in many individuals. Over 15 rarely observed V segments, including chromosome 9 orphons, were excluded from the earlier analysis of almost 600 of the donors because counts were too low. A cluster of highly shared sequence variants was judged likely to be a technical artifact of the sequencing pipeline. An association between a missense DCLRE1C variant and V-gene and J-gene trimming of TCR beta chains was found in a later genetic analysis and replicated in an independent cohort. In a later analysis, most CMV-associated TCR beta chains were found to appear HLA-restricted, with HLA associations seemingly driven largely by CMV exposure. Strong co-occurrence of HLA alleles, especially DR and DQ, made assigning TCR associations to individual alleles difficult. Correlated functional status among segregating V segments might be attributable to linkage disequilibrium, but an unknown experimental factor could not be ruled out. According to the authors, the approach could potentially be generalized to other disease states and immunological phenotypes. In vitro tests confirmed that a few of the cytomegalovirus-associated TCR beta chains recognize cytomegalovirus antigens. In a later analysis, more than 15,000 TCR beta sequences were associated with specific HLA alleles at a false discovery rate of 0.05. Immune exposure information for the cohort was limited to CMV serostatus. In the study, approximately 160 TCR beta chains were listed as associated with cytomegalovirus. According to a later analysis, TCR association rates differed among HLA loci, with DRB1 alleles showing the most associated TCRs and HLA-C alleles showing the fewest. An earlier analysis of 587 of the donors showed that most TCR beta V segments appeared in productive rearrangements either about 90% or about 30% of the time, which broadly matched IMGT annotations. According to a later analysis, parvovirus B19, influenza, CMV and Epstein-Barr virus appeared linked to several top co-occurrence clusters. The classifier was reported to diagnose cytomegalovirus status with high specificity and sensitivity in both the original cohort and the validation cohort. Compared with the approximately 670-donor mean, donors in an Asian-associated ancestry cluster had fewer N-insertions in productive TCRs, according to a later genetic analysis. Because some donors lacked HLA typing at each locus, the association tests relied only on the typed subset. Only TCR beta chains were sequenced in this cohort, and the absence of alpha or paired-chain data limited detectable features. A later analysis found that HLA-associated TCR beta chains were more clonally expanded and had lower generation probabilities than equally common non-associated chains. Sequencing depth was assumed to be roughly uniform across donors in the presence/absence analyses, though that assumption may not hold. A further reported finding was that TCR beta sequences accurately predicted the HLA-A and HLA-B alleles for most subjects in the first cohort.

Details on this clone: Its cognate antigen has yet to be identified. Per-nucleotide qualities are absent, and no much larger clonotype sits a single base away.

Libraries came from the immunoSEQ multiplex PCR assay. A mixture of 60 forward primers for TCR Vbeta segments and 13 reverse primers for TCR Jbeta segments was used in the multiplex PCR. The CDR3 region of rearranged TCR beta genes was amplified from genomic DNA with a multiplex PCR assay. Amplified TCR beta libraries were sequenced as 87-base-pair reads on the Illumina HiSeq System. On the study's bioinformatics: A later analysis counted 75 million to 100 million unique TCR beta chains across the 700 or so repertoires, and around 9.9 million of these chains were shared by at least two donors. To remove PCR and sequencing errors, raw reads were error-corrected and collapsed into unique sequences using a nearest-neighbor algorithm that merged closely related sequences. Alignment of CDR3 sequences to IMGT reference sequences was used to assign V, D and J gene segments. For a sequence to be retained, at least a six-nucleotide match to both a V gene segment and a J gene segment was required. Rearrangements were classified as productive when the CDR3 lacked stop codons and remained in frame with V and J, and all other rearrangements were classified as non-productive. CDR3 was defined by IMGT convention, running from the second conserved V-encoded cysteine to the conserved J-encoded phenylalanine. The earlier analysis of about 590 of the donors excluded sequences that lacked an unambiguous match to a single V gene segment. In an earlier analysis of 587 of the donors, V segments were called functional above 56.7% productive rearrangements and were called segregating when the between-donor standard deviation exceeded 5%. A statistical classification framework was built to diagnose cytomegalovirus status from the catalog of TCR beta chain sequences. In a later analysis, V and J genes were assigned by comparing TCR nucleotide sequences against IMGT/GENE-DB human TR gene sequences. In a later analysis, CDR3 sequences and most-parsimonious VDJ recombination scenarios were assigned using the TCRdist pipeline. In a later analysis, every TCR beta chain was defined by the combination of its CDR3 amino acid sequence and its V-gene family, and reads without a unique V-gene family were dropped. A later analysis removed several hundred highly shared, low-generation-probability nucleotide sequences to deal with suspected cross-contamination and a sequencing artifact. For each public chain, a later analysis derived a clonal expansion index from normalized ranks of inferred template counts within each repertoire. Generation probabilities in a later analysis came from a VDJ recombination model fitted to out-of-frame rearrangements, and those results were checked against IGoR. A later analysis scored TCR-TCR, TCR-HLA and TCR-CMV co-occurrence with hypergeometric tests, applying a repertoire-size bias correction to TCR pairs. False discovery rates were estimated in a later analysis by permuting HLA or CMV assignments 20 times. In a later analysis, co-occurring TCRs were grouped with DBSCAN, and TCRdist sequence similarity was added when clustering was performed within HLA-allele-positive subsets. Repertoires with fewer than 30,000 or more than 120,000 public chains, plus five repertoires with anomalous nucleotide sharing, were excluded from co-occurrence clustering. Drawn from immuneACCESS, this table holds only the in-frame rearrangements with V and J called that TCRdb kept. Clones are partly lost; checked studies trace under half to an unresolved V gene and leave the rest unexplained. V and J calls and clone size follow that table, whereas D and trimming were derived from the DNA. Present in this sample are tens of thousands of clones, over 65% of which were seen just once. The ten largest clones capture around 4.3% of the sample.

The cohort comprised more than 550 healthy bone marrow donors. Cohort members were all nominally healthy when sampled, although unrecorded immune exposures were likely present. The donor tested CMV seropositive and was one of the 289 seropositive cohort members. Each donor provided a peripheral blood sample, and peripheral blood mononuclear cells were used for TCR beta sequencing. Genomic DNA extraction from the blood cell samples was performed with the Qiagen DNeasy Blood Extraction Kit. The sequence derives from a woman in her forties in good health and CMV-seropositive. Specimen: PBMCs.

The DNA is TGTGCCAGCAGGGGCCGTGCAGGGGGCAATCAGCCCCAGCATTTT. It is translated as CASRGRAGGNQPQHF. This chain is built from TRBV6-6 and TRBJ1-5, and possibly TRBD1, on 6 matching bases. Trimming takes 6 bases from V and 2 bases from J, and the germline ends sit 14 bases apart. Taken from the germline V gene (reference sequence), the CDR1 and CDR2 loops are MNHNY and SVGAGI. Reading from cysteine to phenylalanine, the CDR3 counts 15 amino acids. Left in the record is the CDR3 DNA by itself, 45 bases read in frame from the first base.